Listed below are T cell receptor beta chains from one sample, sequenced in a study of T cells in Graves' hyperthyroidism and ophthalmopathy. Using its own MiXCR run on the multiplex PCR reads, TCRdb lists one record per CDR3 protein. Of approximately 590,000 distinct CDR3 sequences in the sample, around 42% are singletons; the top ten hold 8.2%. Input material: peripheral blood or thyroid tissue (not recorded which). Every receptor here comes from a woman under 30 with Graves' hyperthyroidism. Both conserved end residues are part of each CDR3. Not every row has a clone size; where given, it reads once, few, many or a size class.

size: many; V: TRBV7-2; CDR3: CASSPMGGGGETQYF
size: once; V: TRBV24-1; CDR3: CATREGQPQHF
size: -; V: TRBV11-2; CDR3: CASSSTGTATYEQYF
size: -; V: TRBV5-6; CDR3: CASRVDPLNEKLFF
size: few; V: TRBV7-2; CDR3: CASTGPLGSPLHF
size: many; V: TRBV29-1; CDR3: CSVEPDRGRNYGYTF
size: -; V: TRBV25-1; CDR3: CASGSEGRKNEKLFF
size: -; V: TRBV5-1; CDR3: CASSLPGREKLFF
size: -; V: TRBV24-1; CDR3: CASSSTRGSNQPQHF
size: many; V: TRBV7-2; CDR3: CASSIGRNSGNTIYF
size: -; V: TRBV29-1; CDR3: CSVEGTSGYGYTF